These 17 T cell receptor beta chains originate from one sample sequenced in a study of T cells in localized non-small cell lung cancer. Clones were read by immunoSEQ multiplex PCR, and TCRdb kept only the in-frame ones, dropping some. The sample lists 25,000 to 35,000 clones; 92% were seen once. The sequencing used peripheral blood mononuclear cells, collected before any cancer treatment. The receptors stem from a woman aged 35 to 70 with stage III lung adenocarcinoma.

V is TRBV30 and J is TRBJ2-1; D is uncertain. Trimming shortened V by 4 bases and J by 0 bases, and 13 bases separated the two germline ends. The CDR3 length is 15 residues. Germline CDR1 reads GTSNPN; CDR2 reads SVGIG (reference sequence). CDR3 residues: CAWIGNGRSYNEQFF. Written as DNA, the CDR3 is TGTGCCTGGATTGGGAACGGGCGCTCCTACAATGAGCAGTTCTTC.

The chain combines TRBV6-5 with TRBJ2-2; TRBD1 aligns across 7 bases. This CDR3 is built from 14 residues. V shed 4 bases, J shed 6 bases, and the junction held 5 bases outside the gene matches. Germline loops: CDR1 MNHEY, CDR2 SVGAGI. CDR3 DNA: TGTGCCAGCAGTTCGCCAGGGGGTTCCGGGGAGCTGTTTTTT. Residues: CASSSPGGSGELFF.

This sequence joins TRBV30 and TRBJ2-1; 11 bases match TRBD2. CDR1 and CDR2 from the germline V gene are GTSNPN and SVGIG (reference sequence). Losses at the gene ends were 2 bases for V and 10 bases for J; bases not matched to a gene: 13. CDR3 length: 16 amino acids. The CDR3 loop is CAWSQAGLAGGMEQFF. In nucleotides, the CDR3 is TGTGCCTGGAGTCAGGCAGGACTAGCGGGCGGAATGGAGCAGTTCTTC.

The rearrangement joins TRBV28 to TRBJ1-5; the match to TRBD1 covers 7 bases. Trimming removed 4 bases from V and 7 bases from J; junction bases left unmatched: 10. The CDR3 consists of 15 residues. In germline, CDR1 is MDHEN, CDR2 SYDVKM. The CDR3 loop reads CASSYQTGRHQPQHF. As DNA, the CDR3 is TGTGCCAGCAGTTATCAGACAGGGAGGCACCAGCCCCAGCATTTT.

Concerning this clone itself: This sample also contains other DNA sequences that code for the same CDR3. CDR3 in amino acids: CASSPLGGGAGQPQHF. The CDR3 DNA follows: TGTGCCAGCAGTCCGCTGGGGGGGGGCGCAGGGCAGCCCCAGCATTTT. The gene calls are TRBV27 and TRBJ1-5, with D maybe TRBD1 (6 bases). This CDR3 comprises 16 residues. The germline gives CDR1 MNHEY, CDR2 SMNVEV (reference sequence). V was trimmed by 5 bases and J by 7 bases, leaving 21 bases between them.

This chain connects TRBV5-1 to TRBJ2-2; no firm D call. Germline CDR1 is SGHRS and CDR2 is YFSETQ. The germline V and J ends were trimmed by 2 bases and 0 bases, with 11 bases remaining between them. The CDR3 contains 16 residues. CDR3 nucleotide sequence: TGCGCCAGCAGCTTTGACACGCACACGAACACCGGGGAGCTGTTTTTT. Translation: CASSFDTHTNTGELFF. The whole variable domain, remainder taken from reference TRBV5-1 and TRBJ2-2, is KAGVTQTPRYLIKTRGQQVTLSCSPISGHRSVSWYQQTPGQGLQFLFEYFSETQRNKGNFPGRFSGRQFSNSRSEMNVSTLELGDSALYLCASSFDTHTNTGELFFGEGSRLTVL.

V gene TRBV11-2 combines with J gene TRBJ1-5; a weak D match, TRBD1 (5 bases). This CDR3 has 13 residues. Germline V lookup: CDR1 SGHAT, CDR2 FQNNGV. Trimming pared 2 bases from V and 5 bases from J, leaving 7 bases between. The CDR3 DNA is TGTGCCAGCAGCTTAAAAGGGGATCAGCCCCAGCATTTT. This sequence encodes CASSLKGDQPQHF.

This clone was seen just once. The chain is built from TRBV6-5 and TRBJ1-1; D unclear. Trimming stripped 5 bases from V and 1 base from J, with 8 bases between. Germline V lookup: CDR1 MNHEY, CDR2 SVGAGI. The CDR3 is 13 amino acids. CDR3 nucleotide sequence: TGTGCCAGCAGTCTTCGACAGAACACTGAAGCTTTCTTT. Its translation is CASSLRQNTEAFF.

V and J are TRBV5-1 and TRBJ2-5; D call uncertain. The germline V and J ends were trimmed by 3 bases and 0 bases, with 12 bases remaining between them. The CDR3 runs to 15 residues. The V gene's germline CDR1 is SGHRS and CDR2 YFSETQ. The CDR3 spells CASSSGRQYQETQYF. The CDR3 DNA reads TGCGCCAGCAGCTCCGGACGGCAGTACCAAGAGACCCAGTACTTC.

The CDR3 is CASSYSQGTQPQHF. The DNA for the CDR3 is TGTGCCAGCAGTTACTCACAGGGGACTCAGCCCCAGCATTTT. The chain links TRBV6-6 to TRBJ1-5; 7 bases match TRBD1. There are 14 residues in the CDR3. The ends lost 0 bases at V and 6 bases at J; junction bases unmatched: 2. Germline V lookup: CDR1 MNHNY, CDR2 SVGAGI (reference sequence).

This clone was detected once. The chain is built from TRBV16 and TRBJ2-7; D gene unclear. CDR1 is KGHSY and CDR2 is FQNENV in the germline V gene. The CDR3 consists of 11 residues. Trimming stripped 1 base from V and 5 bases from J, with 3 bases between. Here the CDR3 reads CASSQFHEQYF. In nucleotides, the CDR3 is TGTGCCAGCAGCCAATTCCACGAGCAGTACTTC. Full variable domain (rest looked up from reference TRBV16 and TRBJ2-7): GEEVAQTPKHLVRGEGQKAKLYCAPIKGHSYVFWYQQVLKNEFKFLISFQNENVFDETGMPKERFSAKCLPNSPCSLEIQATKLEDSAVYFCASSQFHEQYFGPGTRLTVT.

The J gene is TRBJ2-5, the V gene TRBV25-1; D is unresolved. The CDR3 has 15 amino acids. Deletions cut 2 bases from V and 4 bases from J, with 14 bases between. CDR1 and CDR2 (germline): MGHDK, SYGVNS. CDR3: CASSEEGSPGETQYF. The CDR3 bases are TGTGCCAGCAGTGAAGAAGGCTCTCCAGGAGAGACCCAGTACTTC. The full variable domain, completed using reference TRBV25-1 and TRBJ2-5, is EADIYQTPRYLVIGTGKKITLECSQTMGHDKMYWYQQDPGMELHLIHYSYGVNSTEKGDLSSESTVSRIRTEHFPLTLESARPSHTSQYLCASSEEGSPGETQYFGPGTRLLVL.

The CDR3 DNA reads TGTGCCAGCAGTTTCCGGCGGATGAACACTGAAGCTTTCTTT. It specifies CASSFRRMNTEAFF. The chain combines TRBV28 with TRBJ1-1; D remains ambiguous. CDR1 is MDHEN and CDR2 is SYDVKM in the germline V gene. The V end lost 3 bases, the J end lost 0 bases, and 8 bases lay between the germline ends. The CDR3 is 14 amino acids.

The chain couples TRBV2 to TRBJ1-5; no definite D call. Germline values: CDR1 SNHLY, CDR2 FYNNEI. The CDR3 has 14 amino acids. V lost 0 bases to trimming and J lost 2 bases, with 5 bases between them. CDR3 sequence: CASSEAPGNQPQHF. The CDR3 DNA follows: TGTGCCAGCAGTGAAGCTCCGGGCAATCAGCCCCAGCATTTT. Using reference TRBV2 and TRBJ1-5 for the parts outside the CDR3, the full variable domain is EPEVTQTPSHQVTQMGQEVILRCVPISNHLYFYWYRQILGQKVEFLVSFYNNEISEKSEIFDDQFSVERPDGSNFTLKIRSTKLEDSAMYFCASSEAPGNQPQHFGDGTRLSIL.

This clone is a singleton in its sample. The V and J genes are TRBV18 and TRBJ2-7; D is perhaps TRBD2 (5 bases). The CDR3 is 14 residues long. Deletions cut 0 bases from V and 6 bases from J, with 12 bases between. Germline V gene sequence: CDR1 KGHSH, CDR2 LQKENI. The CDR3 DNA follows: TGTGCCAGCTCACCACCGTTAACTGGAGGCGAGCAGTACTTC. Residues: CASSPPLTGGEQYF.

The CDR3 coding sequence is TGTGCCAGCAGTTACTCGCCAGGGGAAGAGCAGGCTTTCTTT. Amino acids: CASSYSPGEEQAFF. V is TRBV6-5 and J is TRBJ1-1; perhaps TRBD1 as D (6 bases). Germline CDR1 and CDR2: MNHEY and SVGAGI. This CDR3 has 14 amino acids. Trimming pared 0 bases from V and 11 bases from J, leaving 16 bases between.

The sample holds one count of this clone. This sequence joins TRBV28 and TRBJ2-7; tentatively, D is TRBD1 (6 bases). The V gene lost 5 bases and the J gene lost 6 bases, with 14 bases spanning the gap. There are 13 residues in the CDR3. CDR1 and CDR2 (germline): MDHEN, SYDVKM. The CDR3 nucleotides are TGTGCCAGCAGTCAACTTGACAGGCTCGAGCAGTACTTC. As protein: CASSQLDRLEQYF.